This TCR beta chain was sequenced for a study of CD4 T cells in relation to SARS-CoV-2 and coronaviruses. Measured with immunoSEQ multiplex PCR; TCRdb has only the in-frame clones, and not every one. The sample yields 20,000 to 30,000 clones, about 76% seen once. Regarding this clone: Antigen unknown.

Unexposed donor CD4+ T cells date from 2011-2018, before the COVID-19 pandemic. After about 10 days of culture, CD4+ T cells were isolated. Around 2 million PBMCs per well were cultured with approximately 9.2 IU/ml IL-2. The receptor's source is a human donor in good health. The sample taken for sequencing was CD4+ T cells from PBMCs, cultured in vitro.

The CDR3 DNA reads as TGTGCCAGCAGCCAAGAAATCGCGACTAGCGGGAGCGGCTCCTACGAGCAGTACTTC. It translates to CASSQEIATSGSGSYEQYF. The genes are TRBV4-2 and TRBJ2-7, with 12 bases fitting TRBD2. Germline CDR1 LGHNA, CDR2 YNFKEQ. Unmatched junction bases numbered 9, after V lost 0 bases and J lost 0 bases. The CDR3 has 19 residues.